This T cell receptor (beta chain) originates from a study of identical twins. Study-level results: Out-of-frame sharing of TCR alpha in monozygotic twins was underestimated by models. Clonotypes of the beta chain that were abundant in cord blood carried fewer insertions (memory repertoires showed none).

TCRdb redid the calling of the 5' RACE reads with MiXCR, one entry per CDR3 protein. The sample records about 520,000 distinct CDR3 sequences, 22% being singletons. Germline assignment: CDR1 MNHEY and CDR2 SVGAGI. Trimming removed 2 bases at V and 4 bases at J, with 17 bases between. The CDR3 has 16 amino acids. As to this clonotype: Its antigen is still unknown.

These sequences were also reported in another study, on T cells expressing NK-cell markers. From that report: Whether expanded NKG2C-expressing T cell clones recognize HCMV is unknown.

What was sequenced was CD4+ T cells sorted from blood. The origin of this receptor is a woman under 30 in good health. The rearrangement links TRBV6-5 to TRBJ1-1; D might be TRBD1 (6 bases). For the CDR3, the DNA is TGTGCCAGCAGTTACCAGCCGGGGGGCGGGGGCACTGAAGCTTTCTTT. Translated: CASSYQPGGGGTEAFF.